Presented here are 4 T cell receptor beta chains from one specimen sequenced in a study of cytomegalovirus exposure and HLA in healthy donors. Amplification used 60 Vbeta primers and 13 Jbeta primers. Clones were sequenced by immunoSEQ multiplex PCR, and TCRdb holds only the in-frame ones, with some missing. The sample contains 250,000 to 350,000 clones, over 70% of which appear only once. The sequenced material came from PBMCs. The receptors were sampled from a girl aged 2 to 9 in good health and CMV-seronegative.

The chain carries TRBV27 and TRBJ2-1; D may be TRBD2 (5 bases). This CDR3 has 13 amino acids. Trimming left V 5 bases short and J 6 bases short, with 11 bases between. Germline CDR1 is MNHEY and CDR2 is SMNVEV (reference sequence). The CDR3 here is CASSPGLVNEQFF. As DNA, the CDR3 is TGTGCCAGCAGTCCAGGACTCGTCAATGAGCAGTTCTTC.

This chain joins TRBV30 and TRBJ2-3, with D uncertain. The CDR3 totals 14 residues. V shed 5 bases and J shed 2 bases, with 14 bases lying between them. Germline loops: CDR1 GTSNPN, CDR2 SVGIG (reference sequence). This CDR3 reads CAWDQTGDTDTQYF. The CDR3 DNA is TGTGCCTGGGATCAGACCGGAGACACAGATACGCAGTATTTT.

A note on this clone: The sample carries other DNA sequences with the same CDR3. The V gene is TRBV28, the J gene TRBJ1-3, with D possibly matching TRBD1 (5 bases). Trimming removed 2 bases from V and 0 bases from J, with 8 bases in between. The V gene's germline CDR1 is MDHEN and CDR2 SYDVKM. The CDR3 is made up of 15 amino acids. Here the CDR3 reads CASSLAGDSGNTIYF. In nucleotides, the CDR3 is TGTGCCAGCAGTTTAGCGGGGGACTCTGGAAACACCATATATTTT.

The table lists this clone with a few counts. This chain joins TRBV19 and TRBJ2-3; a possible D gene is TRBD1 (6 bases). With 3 bases removed from V and 5 bases from J, the gap between germline ends came to 15 bases. CDR1 and CDR2 (germline): LNHDA, SQIVND (reference sequence). The CDR3 length is 15 residues. CDR3 amino acids: CASSMTRQVIDTQYF. Here the CDR3 DNA reads TGTGCCAGTAGTATGACGCGACAGGTGATAGATACGCAGTATTTT.